A single sample gave rise to the 12 T cell receptor beta chains below, sequenced in a study of blood T cell repertoires in COVID-19. The data were produced by immunoSEQ multiplex PCR, yet TCRdb's version contains in-frame clones alone and is incomplete. The sample yields 200,000 to 250,000 clones, 85% to 90% seen once. Sequencing was done on a sample of PBMCs or T cells enriched from blood (not recorded which). These receptors all come from a woman aged 50 to 60 in a cohort exposed to, infected with or recovered from COVID-19 (not recorded which).

The rearrangement joins TRBV3-1 (or the pseudogene TRBV3-2) to TRBJ1-1; 8 positions agree with TRBD1. The CDR3 extends over 14 amino acids. Trimming took 6 bases from V and 5 from J; bases not matched to a gene: 8. Germline V gene data show CDR1 as LGHDT and CDR2 as YNNKEL (reference sequence). CDR3: CASRQQGEGTEAFF. CDR3 in DNA: TGTGCCAGCAGACAACAGGGGGAAGGGACTGAAGCTTTCTTT.

The V call is TRBV27, the J call TRBJ2-7, with TRBD2 identical over 8 bases. The germline CDR1 and CDR2 sequences are MNHEY and SMNVEV (reference sequence). V gave up 1 base and J gave up 7 bases; unmatched junction bases: 6. The CDR3 consists of 14 residues. CDR3 nucleotides: TGTGCCAGCAGTTTATTGGCGGGAGGACGGGAGCAGTACTTC. Protein: CASSLLAGGREQYF.

This clone turned up a few times. The chain employs TRBV4-1 and TRBJ1-1, with D perhaps TRBD1 (5 bases). The CDR3 has 17 residues. The V end was cut by 1 base, the J end by 2 bases, with 17 bases between. The germline CDR1 and CDR2 sequences are MGHRA and YSYEKL. The CDR3 spells CASSQGPARAKNTEAFF. The CDR3 coding sequence is TGCGCCAGCAGCCAAGGGCCAGCCAGGGCTAAAAACACTGAAGCTTTCTTT.

The chain recombines TRBV30 with TRBJ2-2, with 7 nucleotides matching TRBD1. The CDR3 consists of 13 residues. Germline CDR1 GTSNPN, CDR2 SVGIG (reference sequence). The V segment lost 4 bases and the J segment 7 bases; nucleotides outside the gene matches: 6. For the CDR3, the DNA is TGTGCCTGGAACCGACAGGGCATCGGGGAGCTGTTTTTT. This codes for CAWNRQGIGELFF. The full variable domain, rest sourced from reference TRBV30 and TRBJ2-2, is SQTIHQWPATLVQPVGSPLSLECTVEGTSNPNLYWYRQAAGRGLQLLFYSVGIGQISSEVPQNLSASRPQDRQFILSSKKLLLSDSGFYLCAWNRQGIGELFFGEGSRLTVL.

This chain joins TRBV19 and TRBJ2-7; TRBD1 matches at 7 bases. The trim removed 0 bases at V and 3 bases at J, leaving 5 bases unmatched. Germline CDR1 is LNHDA and CDR2 is SQIVND (reference sequence). CDR3 length: 15 amino acids. In nucleotides, the CDR3 is TGTGCCAGTAGTATAGATGGGACAGCCTACTACGAGCAGTACTTC. Translated: CASSIDGTAYYEQYF.

This clone was counted a single time. The V and J genes are TRBV29-1 and TRBJ2-3; TRBD1 is a possible D gene (6 bases). Germline CDR1 SQVTM, CDR2 ANQGSEA. The CDR3 extends over 13 amino acids. The ends were cut back, 5 bases at V and 1 base at J, with 10 bases in the middle. The CDR3 spells CSVLTGRTDTQYF. CDR3 DNA sequence: TGCAGCGTTCTGACAGGACGCACAGATACGCAGTATTTT.

This clone was recorded only once. The V call is TRBV20-1, the J call TRBJ1-2, with D perhaps TRBD1 (5 bases). CDR3 size: 15 residues. Per germline, CDR1 DFQATT and CDR2 SNEGSKA (reference sequence). V lost 3 bases and J lost 6, with 20 bases in between. The CDR3 DNA sequence: TGCAGTGCTAGTTTGGTTTCCCAGGGCGGGGATGGCTACACCTTC. Translating gives CSASLVSQGGDGYTF.

The rearrangement links TRBV19 to TRBJ1-1; D is uncertain. CDR3 length equals 14 residues. V gave up 2 bases and J gave up 0 bases, with 7 bases separating them. The V gene's germline CDR1 is LNHDA and CDR2 SQIVND (reference sequence). This CDR3 reads CASSIYPLNTEAFF. The CDR3 DNA follows: TGTGCCAGTAGTATATATCCGTTGAACACTGAAGCTTTCTTT.

This chain uses TRBV6-5 with TRBJ1-1, with D maybe TRBD1 (5 bases). The CDR3 covers 15 residues. The V end was cut by 2 bases, the J end by 4 bases, with 14 bases between. CDR1 is MNHEY and CDR2 is SVGAGI in the germline V gene. This CDR3 reads CASSYGVMGGTEAFF. CDR3 DNA: TGTGCCAGCAGTTACGGGGTAATGGGGGGCACTGAAGCTTTCTTT.

The chain employs TRBV6-1 and TRBJ1-5; D is perhaps TRBD1 (5 bases). Germline V gene sequence: CDR1 MNHNS, CDR2 SASEGT. The CDR3 has 14 amino acids. Trimming shortened V by 0 bases and J by 5 bases, and 8 bases separated the two germline ends. CDR3: CASSEAGPYQPQHF. In DNA, the CDR3 is TGTGCCAGCAGTGAAGCGGGGCCCTATCAGCCCCAGCATTTT.

This clone was detected a few times. The rearrangement joins TRBV5-5 to TRBJ2-3; 8 bases match TRBD1. CDR1 and CDR2 (germline): SGHKS, YYEKEE (reference sequence). With 4 bases clipped from V and 2 bases from J, the junction kept 9 bases outside the gene matches. The CDR3 is made up of 16 amino acids. CDR3 sequence (DNA): TGTGCCAGCAGCCAGTTGACAGGGGCACCCACAGATACGCAGTATTTT. Translating it yields CASSQLTGAPTDTQYF. Looking up the rest from reference TRBV5-5 and TRBJ2-3 gives the full variable domain: DAGVTQSPTHLIKTRGQQVTLRCSPISGHKSVSWYQQVLGQGPQFIFQYYEKEERGRGNFPDRFSARQFPNYSSELNVNALLLGDSALYLCASSQLTGAPTDTQYFGPGTRLTVL.

This chain links TRBV4-3 with TRBJ2-5; no clear D. The germline V gene has CDR1 LGHNA and CDR2 YSLEER. This CDR3 contains 13 residues. Trimming left V 0 bases short and J 4 bases short, with 6 bases between. The chain's CDR3 is CASSQDARETQYF. In DNA form, the CDR3 reads TGCGCCAGCAGCCAAGACGCGAGAGAGACCCAGTACTTC.